One T cell receptor beta chain is described in this entry. Its antigen is undetermined. This specimen belongs to a study of cytomegalovirus exposure and HLA in healthy donors. About the study: Per a later analysis, the approximately 600 first-cohort and some 130 validation repertoires shared one platform. Findings and limits, study-wide: Cytomegalovirus status, reportedly, was diagnosed with high specificity and sensitivity by the classifier. It was found in a later analysis that first-cohort TCR clusters tended to co-occur in the 120 validation repertoires.

V lost 4 bases, J lost 6 bases, and 9 bases stayed unmatched. The CDR3 is 14 amino acids. The germline V gene encodes CDR1 SGHNT and CDR2 YYREEE (reference sequence). TCRdb keeps only in-frame clones here, not all; method: immunoSEQ multiplex PCR. The table includes 110,000 to 150,000 clones, 75% to 90% detected once. This sequence originates from a woman under 30 in good health and CMV-seropositive. The specimen was PBMCs. This rearrangement joins TRBV5-4 to TRBJ1-1, with 7 bases that match TRBD1. Here the CDR3 DNA reads TGTGCCAGCAGCAAGCCTGACAGGGTTGCTGAAGCTTTCTTT. Translation: CASSKPDRVAEAFF.